This entry features one TCR beta chain sequence. Its cognate antigen is unknown. The CDR3 spans 13 residues. This sample is part of a study of T cell responses to AZD1222 COVID-19 vaccine. The method was immunoSEQ multiplex PCR; TCRdb's version includes in-frame clones alone and lacks a portion of them. The sample has under 170,000 clones, more than 90% seen once. Whole-study results and caveats: Close to half of spike-specific TCRs reportedly recognize unmutated variant regions. Repertoire sampling was restricted to post-peak T cell response timepoints. Just 5 or 6 AZD1222 recipients tested seropositive at baseline. Spike-specific TCR breadth and depth grew following two AZD1222 doses.

This receptor was identified in an adult who received the AZD1222 COVID-19 vaccine. The material sequenced was peripheral blood, taken 28 days after the second AZD1222 dose. The chain joins TRBV12-3 or TRBV12-4 to TRBJ1-3, with D possibly TRBD1 on 5 matching bases. CDR3 DNA: TGTGCTTACTCGGGGGGCTCTGGAAACACCATATATTTT. Protein: CAYSGGSGNTIYF.